This TCR beta chain derives from a study of blood T cell repertoires in COVID-19. Study-wide background: Nucleic acid was either cDNA or gDNA, and it came from T cells, B-cell-depleted T cells, or PBMCs.

The Seattle patients, enrolled during active infection, were followed longitudinally. Here immunoSEQ multiplex PCR was the method, and the copy in TCRdb shows in-frame clones only, minus some. The sample has about 290,000 clones; under 90% are singletons. This clonotype was sampled from a woman aged 25 to 39 with COVID-19, enrolled during active disease. Input material: peripheral blood.

For the CDR3, the DNA is TGTGCCAGCAGCTTAGCGGTTGCGGACAGGATATATTTT. As protein: CASSLAVADRIYF. The V and J genes are TRBV7-6 and TRBJ1-3; 7 positions match TRBD1. The CDR3 has 13 amino acids. The ends lost 0 bases at V and 13 bases at J; junction bases unmatched: 6. The germline V gene encodes CDR1 SGHVS and CDR2 FNYEAQ.